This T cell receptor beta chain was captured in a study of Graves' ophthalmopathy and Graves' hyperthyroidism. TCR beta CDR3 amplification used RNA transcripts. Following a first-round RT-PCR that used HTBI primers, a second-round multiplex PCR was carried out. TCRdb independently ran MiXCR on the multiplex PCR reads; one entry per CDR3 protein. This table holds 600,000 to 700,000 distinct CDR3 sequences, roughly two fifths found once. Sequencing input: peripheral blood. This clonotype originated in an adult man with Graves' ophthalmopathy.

CDR3 coding DNA: TGCAGTGCCAGGTGGACAGGAGAGAATGAAAAACTGTTTTTT. Translating it yields CSARWTGENEKLFF. V gene TRBV20-1 combines with J gene TRBJ1-4; 7 bases line up with TRBD1. The CDR3 has 14 amino acids. Germline lookup yields CDR1 DFQATT and CDR2 SNEGSKA (reference sequence). After removal of 6 bases from V and 5 bases from J, the junction contained 9 bases not matched to a gene.